This TCR beta chain was identified during a study of blood T cell repertoires in COVID-19. Study overall: Donors in the United States, Italy and Spain gave samples during acute or convalescent COVID-19.

TCRdb's table, derived via immunoSEQ multiplex PCR, lists solely in-frame clones and lacks some. The sample consists of approximately 300,000 clones, nearly 90% of them appearing once. Each recovered donor of Cohort 3 presented with two negative PCRs, clearance, or symptom resolution. CDR3 size: 14 residues. V was clipped by 5 bases and J by 6 bases; unmatched bases: 5. CDR1 and CDR2 from the germline V gene are LNHDA and SQIVND (reference sequence). The genes are TRBV19 and TRBJ1-5; 9 bases align to TRBD1. The sequenced sample consisted of PBMCs or T cells enriched from blood (not recorded which). This TCR was sampled from a woman aged 25 to 39 who had recovered from COVID-19. CDR3 DNA sequence: TGTGCCAGTAGTCCGGGACAGGGACTTCAGCCCCAGCATTTT. It is translated as CASSPGQGLQPQHF.